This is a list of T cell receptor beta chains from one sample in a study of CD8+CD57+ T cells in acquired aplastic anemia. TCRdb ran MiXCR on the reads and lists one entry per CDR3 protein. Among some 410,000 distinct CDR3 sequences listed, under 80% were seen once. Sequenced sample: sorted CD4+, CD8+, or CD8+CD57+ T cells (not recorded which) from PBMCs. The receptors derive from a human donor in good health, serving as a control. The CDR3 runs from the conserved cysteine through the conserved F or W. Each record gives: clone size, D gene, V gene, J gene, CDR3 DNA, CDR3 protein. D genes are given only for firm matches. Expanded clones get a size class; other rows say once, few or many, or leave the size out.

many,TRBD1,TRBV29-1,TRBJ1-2,TGCAGCGTTTGGGCAGGGGGACCTAACTATGGCTACACCTTC,CSVWAGGPNYGYTF
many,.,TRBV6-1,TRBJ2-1,TGTGCCAGCAGTGGCCAAGGGGGGGCTGAGCAGTTCTTC,CASSGQGGAEQFF
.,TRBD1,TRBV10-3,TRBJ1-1,TGTGCCATCGGGACAGGGAACACTGAAGCTTTCTTT,CAIGTGNTEAFF
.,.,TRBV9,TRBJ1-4,TGTGCCAGCAGTCATAGAGGGAAAGGATCTAATGAAATTTTT,CASSHRGKGSNEIF
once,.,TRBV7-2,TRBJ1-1,TGTGCCAGCAGCGAGGACAGAAACTATGGCTACACCTTAGCTTTCTTT,CASSEDRNYGYTLAFF
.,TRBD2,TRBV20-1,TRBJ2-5,TGCAGTGCTAGAGCGGGGGGGGCGTCCGAAGAGACCCAGTACTTC,CSARAGGASEETQYF
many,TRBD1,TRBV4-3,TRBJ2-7,TGCGCCAGCAGCCAACAAGACAGGGTTGGCCACGAGCAGTACTTC,CASSQQDRVGHEQYF
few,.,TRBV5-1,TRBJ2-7,TGCGCCAGCACCTTAGCCGGGGACCAGTACTTC,CASTLAGDQYF
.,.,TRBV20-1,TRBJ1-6,TGCAGTGCTAGACCGCAGGCGCCGATAACCTATAATTCACCCCTCCACTTT,CSARPQAPITYNSPLHF
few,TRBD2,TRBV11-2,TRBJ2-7,TGTGCCAGCAGCTTACTAGCGGGAGACGAGCAGTACTTC,CASSLLAGDEQYF
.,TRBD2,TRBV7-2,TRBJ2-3,TGTGCCAGCAGCTCGGGACTAGCGGGGGGGCTTCAGGGAAGAACTGGTACGCAGTATTTT,CASSSGLAGGLQGRTGTQYF
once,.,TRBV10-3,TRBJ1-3,TGTGCCATCAGTGTACCCCCTGGAAATAACACTTATTTT,CAISVPPGNNTYF
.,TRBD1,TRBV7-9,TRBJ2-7,TGTGCCAGCAGCTTAGATCAGGGGGCCTCCTACAAGAAATACTTC,CASSLDQGASYKKYF
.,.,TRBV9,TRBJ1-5,TGTGCCAGCAGCGTTCTTGGGGGGGGCCCTCTGAACGAGCCCCAGCATTTT,CASSVLGGGPLNEPQHF
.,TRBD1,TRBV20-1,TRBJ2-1,TGCAGTGCTAGAGATGCAGGGGGTGACTACAATGAGCAGTTCTTC,CSARDAGGDYNEQFF
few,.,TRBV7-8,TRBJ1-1,TGTGCCAGCAGCCTAGCGCTAGCGACCACTGAAGCTTTCTTT,CASSLALATTEAFF
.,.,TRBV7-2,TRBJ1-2,TGTGCCAGCAGCTTAGCGGACGTCGACTATGGCTACACCTTC,CASSLADVDYGYTF
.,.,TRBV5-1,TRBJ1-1,TGCGCCAGCAACCGAGGGGGTCGGACTGAAGCTTTCTTT,CASNRGGRTEAFF
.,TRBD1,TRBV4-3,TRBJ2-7,TGCGCCAGCAGCGAATCTCCGGGACAGGGCTACGAGCAGTACTTC,CASSESPGQGYEQYF
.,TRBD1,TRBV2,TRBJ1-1,TGTGCCAGCAGTGGACAGGGCCCCGAAGCTTTCTTT,CASSGQGPEAFF
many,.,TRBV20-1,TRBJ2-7,TGCAGTGCTAGATCCTACGAGCAGTACTTC,CSARSYEQYF
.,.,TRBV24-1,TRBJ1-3,TGTGCCACCAGTGATTCAGACGGGGCTGGGGCTGGAAACACCATATATTTT,CATSDSDGAGAGNTIYF
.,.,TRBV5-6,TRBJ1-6,TGTGCCAGGAGTCGACATGGGACGGGTTCACCCCTCCACTTT,CARSRHGTGSPLHF